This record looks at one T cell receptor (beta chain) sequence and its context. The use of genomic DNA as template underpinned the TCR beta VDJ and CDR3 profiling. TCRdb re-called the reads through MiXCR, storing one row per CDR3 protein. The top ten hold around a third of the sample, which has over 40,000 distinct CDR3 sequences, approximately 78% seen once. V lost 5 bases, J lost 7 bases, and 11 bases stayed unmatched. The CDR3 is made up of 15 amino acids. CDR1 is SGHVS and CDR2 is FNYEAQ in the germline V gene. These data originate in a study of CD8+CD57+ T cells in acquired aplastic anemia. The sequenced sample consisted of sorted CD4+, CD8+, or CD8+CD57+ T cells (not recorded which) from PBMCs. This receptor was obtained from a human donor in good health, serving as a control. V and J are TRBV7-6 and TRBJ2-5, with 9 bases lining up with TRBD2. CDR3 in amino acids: CASSPKAGGPGTQYF. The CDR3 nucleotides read TGTGCCAGCAGCCCTAAGGCGGGGGGGCCAGGGACCCAGTACTTC.